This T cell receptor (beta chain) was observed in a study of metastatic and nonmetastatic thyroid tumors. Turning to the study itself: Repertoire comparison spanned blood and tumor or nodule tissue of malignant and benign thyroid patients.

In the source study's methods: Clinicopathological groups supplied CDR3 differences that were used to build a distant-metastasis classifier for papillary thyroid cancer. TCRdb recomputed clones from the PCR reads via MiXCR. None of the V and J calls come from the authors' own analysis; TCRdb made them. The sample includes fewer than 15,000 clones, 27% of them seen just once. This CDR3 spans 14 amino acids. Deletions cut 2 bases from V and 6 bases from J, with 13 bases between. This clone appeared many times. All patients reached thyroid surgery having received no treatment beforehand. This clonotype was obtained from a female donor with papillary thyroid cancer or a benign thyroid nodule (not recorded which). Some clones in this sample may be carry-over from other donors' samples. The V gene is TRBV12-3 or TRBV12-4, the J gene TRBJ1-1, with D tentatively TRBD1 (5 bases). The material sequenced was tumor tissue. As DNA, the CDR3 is TGTGCCAGCAGTTTACCATCCGGGACGTCTGAAGCTTTCTTT. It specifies CASSLPSGTSEAFF.